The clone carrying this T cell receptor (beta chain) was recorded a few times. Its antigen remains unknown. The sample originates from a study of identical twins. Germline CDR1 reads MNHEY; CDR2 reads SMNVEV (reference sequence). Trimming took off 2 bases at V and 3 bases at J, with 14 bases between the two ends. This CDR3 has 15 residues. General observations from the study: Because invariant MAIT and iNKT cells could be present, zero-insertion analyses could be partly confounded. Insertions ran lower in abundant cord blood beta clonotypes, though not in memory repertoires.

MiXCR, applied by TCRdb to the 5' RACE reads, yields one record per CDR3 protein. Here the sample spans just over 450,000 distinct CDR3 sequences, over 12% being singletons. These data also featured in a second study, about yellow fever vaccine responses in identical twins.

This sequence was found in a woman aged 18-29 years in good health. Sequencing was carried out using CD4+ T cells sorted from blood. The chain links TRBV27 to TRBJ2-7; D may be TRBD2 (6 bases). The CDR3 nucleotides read TGTGCCAGCAGTTTAAGTTGGACGGGAGACTACGAGCAGTACTTC. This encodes CASSLSWTGDYEQYF.